The 9 T cell receptor beta chains in this list originate from one sample, sequenced in a study of blood T cells in healthy people across ages. A second PCR of 7 to 11 cycles used a sample-barcoded 5' primer and a J-beta primer mix. One entry per CDR3 protein, called by TCRdb with MiXCR from the 5' RACE reads. The table shows fewer than 2 million distinct CDR3 sequences, with 30% to 40% occurring only once. Material for sequencing was blood. These receptor sequences come from a human donor in good health.

The CDR3 region is CASSLGLRDRSNYGYTF. The CDR3 nucleotides are TGTGCCAGCAGCTTAGGGTTGCGGGACAGGTCCAACTATGGCTACACCTTC. This chain links TRBV11-1 with TRBJ1-2; 8 positions match TRBD1. The CDR3 contains 17 residues. After removal of 1 base from V and 2 bases from J, the junction contained 9 bases not matched to a gene. The germline CDR1 and CDR2 sequences are SGHAT and FQDESV (reference sequence). The full variable domain, with the rest looked up from reference TRBV11-1 and TRBJ1-2, is EAEVAQSPRYKITEKSQAVAFWCDPISGHATLYWYRQILGQGPELLVQFQDESVVDDSQLPKDRFSAERLKGVDSTLKIQPAELGDSAMYLCASSLGLRDRSNYGYTFGSGTRLTVV.

This clonotype was counted many times. The V and J genes are TRBV29-1 and TRBJ1-2; 9 nucleotides line up with TRBD1. Germline V gene data show CDR1 as SQVTM and CDR2 as ANQGSEA. Trimming took 7 bases from V and 8 from J; bases not matched to a gene: 8. There are 12 residues in the CDR3. This CDR3 is CSAVYRGQGYTF. The CDR3 DNA follows: TGCAGCGCCGTTTACAGGGGGCAAGGCTACACCTTC.

The chain links TRBV25-1 to TRBJ1-1, with 9 positions matching TRBD1. Trimming at V came to 8 bases and at J to 4 bases, leaving 8 bases not matched to a gene. Looked up from germline, CDR1 is MGHDK and CDR2 is SYGVNS. This CDR3 has 14 residues. Here the CDR3 reads CASSDRGIVTEAFF. The CDR3 DNA reads as TGTGCCAGCTCGGACAGGGGTATAGTCACTGAAGCTTTCTTT.

This clonotype has only a few counts. The chain is built from TRBV20-1 and TRBJ1-2; 9 nucleotides match TRBD1. Germline loops: CDR1 DFQATT, CDR2 SNEGSKA (reference sequence). The CDR3 runs 12 residues. V dropped 4 bases and J dropped 8; count of bases not matched to a gene: 5. Here the CDR3 reads CSAIRQGVGYTF. Here the CDR3 DNA reads TGCAGTGCTATCCGACAGGGGGTCGGCTACACCTTC.

This clonotype has more than one count but fewer than ten. This chain links TRBV28 with TRBJ2-3, with 10 bases identical to TRBD1. The CDR3 runs 19 residues. With V trimmed by 3 bases and J by 4 bases, 16 bases remained unmatched. CDR1 MDHEN and CDR2 SYDVKM come from the germline V gene. The CDR3 nucleotides read TGTGCCAGCAGTTTTTGGGCCTCGGGACAGGGGAAAATCCCAGATACGCAGTATTTT. Translating it yields CASSFWASGQGKIPDTQYF.

This clonotype appeared a few times. This rearrangement joins TRBV20-1 to TRBJ2-7; D is unresolved. Germline CDR1 DFQATT, CDR2 SNEGSKA (reference sequence). CDR3 length: 12 amino acids. V was trimmed by 1 base and J by 3 bases, leaving 7 bases between them. The CDR3 nucleotides are TGCAGTGCTAGAGCTGAAATCTACGAGCAGTACTTC. Its protein is CSARAEIYEQYF.

The J gene is TRBJ2-7, the V gene TRBV29-1, with D uncertain. Trimming removed 4 bases at V and 1 base at J, with 11 bases between. The CDR3 is 13 residues long. CDR1 and CDR2 (germline): SQVTM, ANQGSEA. CDR3 loop: CSVVAVTSYEQYF. DNA of the CDR3: TGCAGCGTTGTAGCAGTCACATCCTACGAGCAGTACTTC.

V is TRBV2 and J is TRBJ2-1, with D possibly matching TRBD1 (6 bases). The CDR3 is 16 residues long. The V gene's germline CDR1 is SNHLY and CDR2 FYNNEI. V lost 2 bases and J 1 base, leaving 12 bases between the germline ends. CDR3 nucleotide sequence: TGTGCCAGCAGTGAAAGGGGGAGTAGATCCTACAATGAGCAGTTCTTC. Translating gives CASSERGSRSYNEQFF.

The chain carries TRBV5-1 and TRBJ2-3; D may correspond to TRBD1 or TRBD2 (7 bases each). CDR1 is SGHRS and CDR2 is YFSETQ in the germline V gene. V lost 3 bases, J lost 6 bases, and 23 bases lay in between. CDR3 length equals 17 residues. The CDR3 reads CASSSARGGPGWDTQYF. The CDR3 DNA is TGCGCCAGCAGCTCCGCCAGGGGGGGCCCGGGTTGGGATACGCAGTATTTT.